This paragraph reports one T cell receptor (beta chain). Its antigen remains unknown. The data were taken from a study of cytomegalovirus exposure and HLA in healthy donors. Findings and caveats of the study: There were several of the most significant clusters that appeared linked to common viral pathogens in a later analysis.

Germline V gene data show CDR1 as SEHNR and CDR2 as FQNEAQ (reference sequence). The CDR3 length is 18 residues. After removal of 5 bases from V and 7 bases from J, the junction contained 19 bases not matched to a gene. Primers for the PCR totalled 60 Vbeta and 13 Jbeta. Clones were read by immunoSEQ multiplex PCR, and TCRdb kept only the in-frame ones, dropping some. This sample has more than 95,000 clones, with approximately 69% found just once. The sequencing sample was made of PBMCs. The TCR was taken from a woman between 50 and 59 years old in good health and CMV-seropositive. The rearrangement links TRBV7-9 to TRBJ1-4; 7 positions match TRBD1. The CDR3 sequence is CASSESFSERGGGEKLFF. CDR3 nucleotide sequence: TGTGCCAGCAGCGAATCTTTTTCGGAGAGAGGGGGCGGTGAAAAACTGTTTTTT.